This is a list of T cell receptor beta chains from one sample in a study of regulatory T cells in long-lasting Graves disease. TCRdb re-called the multiplex PCR reads through MiXCR, storing one row per CDR3 protein. Of about 460,000 distinct CDR3 sequences detected, about 20% appear once; the ten largest clones hold about an eighth. Sequencing was performed on peripheral blood mononuclear cells (PBMCs), taken when the disease was refractory, from a patient treated with antithyroid drugs. The origin of the receptors is a female donor with Graves disease. Each CDR3 is given with its conserved first and last residue. A D gene is named only where the DNA matches it firmly. Size tells how often a clone was seen (once, few, many) or the class of an expanded clone, and some rows leave it out.

J: TRBJ2-7; size: -; D: -; V: TRBV5-1; CDR3: CASSAAGTSYEQYF; DNA: TGCGCCAGCAGCGCGGCCGGGACCTCCTACGAGCAGTACTTC
J: TRBJ2-7; size: -; D: TRBD2; V: TRBV7-2; CDR3: CASSPLVAGVTYEQYF; DNA: TGTGCCAGCAGCCCCCTGGTAGCGGGGGTTACCTACGAGCAGTACTTC
J: TRBJ2-2; size: many; D: -; V: TRBV11-2; CDR3: CASSLSQGRWELFF; DNA: TGTGCCAGCAGCTTATCCCAGGGGCGCTGGGAGCTGTTTTTT
J: TRBJ2-5; size: many; D: TRBD2; V: TRBV10-2; CDR3: CASTETSPQETQYF; DNA: TGCGCCAGCACAGAGACTAGCCCCCAAGAGACCCAGTACTTC
J: TRBJ2-5; size: many; D: TRBD1; V: TRBV15; CDR3: CATSRDRGRETQYF; DNA: TGTGCCACCAGCAGAGACAGGGGGCGAGAGACCCAGTACTTC
J: TRBJ2-5; size: few; D: -; V: TRBV18; CDR3: CASSRPGGDQYF; DNA: TGTGCCAGCTCACGGCCCGGGGGAGACCAGTACTTC
J: TRBJ1-5; size: -; D: -; V: TRBV19; CDR3: CASSILQRTDSNQPQHF; DNA: TGTGCCAGTAGTATTCTTCAGCGGACGGATAGCAATCAGCCCCAGCATTTT
J: TRBJ1-2; size: few; D: -; V: TRBV20-1; CDR3: CSASIGGSYGYTF; DNA: TGCAGTGCTAGTATCGGCGGAAGCTATGGCTACACCTTC
J: TRBJ1-2; size: many; D: -; V: TRBV6-1; CDR3: CASSPPGRPGYGYTF; DNA: TGTGCCAGCAGCCCCCCGGGCAGGCCGGGCTATGGCTACACCTTC
J: TRBJ2-7; size: few; D: TRBD1; V: TRBV5-5; CDR3: CASSLSGTANYEQYF; DNA: TGTGCCAGCAGCCTATCCGGGACAGCAAACTACGAGCAGTACTTC
J: TRBJ1-1; size: many; D: -; V: TRBV30; CDR3: CAWSQRRAFF; DNA: TGTGCCTGGAGTCAAAGAAGGGCTTTCTTT
J: TRBJ1-2; size: many; D: TRBD1; V: TRBV11-3; CDR3: CASSLAGTVNYGYTF; DNA: TGTGCCAGCAGCTTAGCCGGGACAGTTAACTATGGCTACACCTTC
J: TRBJ1-1; size: many; D: -; V: TRBV28; CDR3: CASSLPQNTEAFF; DNA: TGTGCCAGCAGTTTACCACAGAACACTGAAGCTTTCTTT
J: TRBJ2-7; size: many; D: TRBD1; V: TRBV6-5; CDR3: CASSSYLPLYRGRPYEQYF; DNA: TGTGCCAGCAGTTCCTACCTTCCTCTGTACAGGGGACGACCCTACGAGCAGTACTTC
J: TRBJ1-5; size: many; D: -; V: TRBV11-2; CDR3: CASSSLRGGNQPQHF; DNA: TGTGCCAGCAGCAGCTTGCGTGGTGGCAATCAGCCCCAGCATTTT
J: TRBJ2-3; size: few; D: -; V: TRBV11-2; CDR3: CASRGNRGPSASTDTQYF; DNA: TGTGCCAGCAGAGGGAATCGGGGACCCAGCGCAAGCACAGATACGCAGTATTTT
J: TRBJ1-1; size: -; D: TRBD1; V: TRBV3-1; CDR3: CASSQSRQGGSTEAFF; DNA: TGTGCCAGCAGCCAATCCAGACAGGGTGGGTCCACTGAAGCTTTCTTT
J: TRBJ1-2; size: few; D: -; V: TRBV11-3; CDR3: CASSSLGNYGYTF; DNA: TGTGCCAGCAGCTCATTGGGGAACTATGGCTACACCTTC
J: TRBJ2-1; size: -; D: TRBD2; V: TRBV7-9; CDR3: CASSQTSGSYNEQFF; DNA: TGTGCCAGCAGCCAGACTAGCGGCAGCTACAATGAGCAGTTCTTC
J: TRBJ2-7; size: many; D: -; V: TRBV2; CDR3: CASSSGHLYEQYF; DNA: TGTGCCAGCAGTTCGGGACACTTGTACGAGCAGTACTTC
J: TRBJ2-7; size: many; D: -; V: TRBV6-2/TRBV6-3; CDR3: CATGTASYEQYF; DNA: TGTGCCACCGGGACGGCCTCCTACGAGCAGTACTTC
J: TRBJ2-1; size: once; D: -; V: TRBV11-2; CDR3: CASSLTDEQFF; DNA: TGTGCCAGCAGCTTGACAGATGAGCAGTTCTTC